Following are 13 T cell receptor beta chains from one sample sequenced in a study of T cell repertoires in cytomegalovirus infection. TCRdb re-derived calls from the reads in MiXCR, one entry per CDR3 protein. Among about 890,000 distinct CDR3 sequences listed, around 31% were seen once. No antigen has been assigned to these receptors. The starting material was cultured CD8+ T cells from PBMCs, obtained from culture after CMV antigen stimulation. Every receptor here comes from a human donor in good health (CMV status not recorded). Some clones in this sample may be carry-over from other donors' samples.

The table lists this clonotype with many counts. V usage is TRBV7-8 and J usage is TRBJ1-4, with D possibly being TRBD1 (5 bases). Trimming removed 3 bases at V and 8 bases at J, with 10 bases between. CDR3 length: 13 amino acids. CDR1 SGHVS and CDR2 FQNEAQ come from the germline V gene. CDR3: CASSFLGGEKLFF. CDR3 nucleotide sequence: TGTGCCAGCAGCTTTCTTGGGGGGGAAAAACTGTTTTTT.

The J gene is TRBJ2-7, the V gene TRBV6-1, with 7 bases lining up with TRBD2. CDR3 length equals 14 residues. V was pared by 2 bases and J by 5 bases, with 6 bases of the junction left unmatched. Germline V lookup: CDR1 MNHNS, CDR2 SASEGT. CDR3 residues: CASSEPSGAHEQYV. In DNA, the CDR3 is TGTGCCAGCAGTGAACCGAGCGGGGCCCACGAGCAGTACGTC.

This clonotype was observed at least ten times. The J gene is TRBJ2-1, the V gene TRBV5-8; D ambiguous. This CDR3 comprises 15 residues. Trimming left V 0 bases short and J 6 bases short, with 13 bases between. Per germline, CDR1 SGHTS and CDR2 YDEGEE. The CDR3 sequence: CASSLAASGANEQFF. Written as DNA, the CDR3 is TGTGCCAGCAGCTTGGCGGCTAGTGGCGCCAATGAGCAGTTCTTC. Full variable domain (missing parts from reference TRBV5-8 and TRBJ2-1): EAGVTQSPTHLIKTRGQQATLRCSPISGHTSVYWYQQALGLGLQFLLWYDEGEERNRGNFPPRFSGRQFPNYSSELNVNALELEDSALYLCASSLAASGANEQFFGPGTRLTVL.

This clonotype appeared many times. The chain is built from TRBV6-1 and TRBJ1-4; 7 bases align to TRBD1. Germline V CDR1 and CDR2: MNHNS, SASEGT. V dropped 5 bases and J dropped 6; count of bases not matched to a gene: 6. This CDR3 has 14 amino acids. CDR3 bases: TGTGCCAGCAGTCTGACAGGGTTTTATGAAAAACTGTTTTTT. Translation gives CASSLTGFYEKLFF.

This clonotype was counted many times. V gene TRBV7-2 combines with J gene TRBJ1-2; a possible D gene is TRBD1 (5 bases). Trimming pared 4 bases from V and 4 bases from J, leaving 7 bases between. Germline CDR1 reads SGHTA; CDR2 reads FQGNSA. The CDR3 totals 12 residues. For the CDR3, the DNA is TGTGCCAGCAGCTACGACAGCTATGGCTACACCTTC. Amino acid sequence: CASSYDSYGYTF.

The chain combines TRBV12-3 or TRBV12-4 with TRBJ2-1, with 10 nucleotides matching TRBD1. V shed 5 bases and J 7 bases; nucleotides not matched to a gene: 8. This CDR3 spans 15 amino acids. The CDR3 nucleotides read TGTGCCAGCAGTCGCCGACAGGGGGCTGGGAATGAGCAGTTCTTC. Encoded protein: CASSRRQGAGNEQFF.

The CDR3: CASSLIGGPMGSYEQYF. The DNA for the CDR3 is TGTGCCAGCAGCTTGATCGGGGGGCCAATGGGTTCCTACGAGCAGTACTTC. The chain carries TRBV7-9 and TRBJ2-7; tentative D call: TRBD2 (7 bases). Germline V gene data show CDR1 as SEHNR and CDR2 as FQNEAQ (reference sequence). Trimming pared 3 bases from V and 1 base from J, leaving 19 bases between. CDR3 length equals 17 residues.

The rearrangement uses TRBV19 and TRBJ1-1, with no clear D. Germline V lookup: CDR1 LNHDA, CDR2 SQIVND (reference sequence). The V gene lost 5 bases and the J gene lost 8 bases, with 15 bases spanning the gap. The length of the CDR3 is 13 residues. This CDR3 is CASSLRTVREAFF. DNA of the CDR3: TGTGCCAGTAGTCTCCGGACGGTGCGGGAAGCTTTCTTT.

This chain joins TRBV19 and TRBJ2-7; D is unresolved. Between the trimmed V and J ends, which lost 3 bases and 2 bases, there was a span of 8 bases. Germline CDR1 LNHDA, CDR2 SQIVND (reference sequence). This CDR3 region has 13 residues. The chain's CDR3 is CASSIAIPYEQYF. CDR3 DNA: TGTGCCAGTAGTATTGCGATTCCCTACGAGCAGTACTTC.

J is TRBJ2-7 and V is TRBV20-1; 8 bases fit TRBD1. V gave up 3 bases and J gave up 4 bases; unmatched junction bases: 5. Germline loops: CDR1 DFQATT, CDR2 SNEGSKA (reference sequence). CDR3 length: 13 amino acids. In DNA, the CDR3 is TGCAGTGCTAGGAGTGGACAGGGATACGAGCAGTACGTC. Translated, it gives CSARSGQGYEQYV.

CDR3 sequence: CASSQVKEGHSYEQYV. In nucleotides, the CDR3 is TGCGCCAGCAGCCAAGTTAAAGAAGGACATTCTTACGAGCAGTACGTC. The gene calls are TRBV4-3 and TRBJ2-7; D is perhaps TRBD1 (5 bases). Trimming removed 1 base at V and 4 bases at J, with 17 bases between. Germline V lookup: CDR1 LGHNA, CDR2 YSLEER. The CDR3 is 16 residues long.

The genes are TRBV19 and TRBJ2-5, with a tentative D call TRBD1 (6 bases). The V end was cut by 3 bases, the J end by 4 bases, with 15 bases between. Looked up from germline, CDR1 is LNHDA and CDR2 is SQIVND (reference sequence). The CDR3 has 15 amino acids. Here the CDR3 reads CASSIWAGARETQYF. In nucleotides, the CDR3 is TGTGCCAGTAGTATTTGGGCAGGGGCCCGAGAGACCCAGTACTTC.

This clonotype has a handful of counts. This may arise from a read error, as a much more abundant clone is one base away. This chain uses TRBV28 with TRBJ2-5; tentative D call: TRBD1 (6 bases). The germline CDR1 and CDR2 sequences are MDHEN and SYDVKM. Trimming shortened V by 7 bases and J by 5 bases, and 8 bases separated the two germline ends. CDR3 size: 11 residues. The CDR3 DNA follows: TGTGCCAGCACCCAGGGGGAGACCCAGTACTTC. This codes for CASTQGETQYF. Full variable domain (outside the CDR3, taken from reference TRBV28 and TRBJ2-5): DVKVTQSSRYLVKRTGEKVFLECVQDMDHENMFWYRQDPGLGLRLIYFSYDVKMKEKGDIPEGYSVSREKKERFSLILESASTNQTSMYLCASTQGETQYFGPGTRLLVL.